These 31 T cell receptor delta chains were sequenced from one sample in a study of Vγ9Vδ2 T cells in congenital toxoplasmosis. A single-tube template-switch cDNA reaction was primed with TRGC- and TRDC-specific primers. Both the TRGC1 and TRGC2 constant genes were targeted by the TRGC primer. TCRdb re-identified clones in the reads via CATT. The data hold about 990 delta-chain clones, with approximately 19% observed a single time. The sample comprised gamma-delta T cells from blood. All receptors derive from a child younger than 10 born to a mother with Toxoplasma gondii infection during pregnancy, either congenitally infected or uninfected (not recorded which).

By share, this clone counts as medium-sized (0.01 to 0.1%). The chain joins TRDV2 to TRDJ1; 7 positions match TRDD3. This CDR3 contains 16 residues. From germline, CDR1 is GEAIGNYY and CDR2 EKD. J was trimmed by 0 bases and V by 3 bases; bases with no gene match: 9. This chain's CDR3 is CACDVLGGSYTDKLIF. The CDR3 DNA sequence: TGTGCCTGTGACGTCCTGGGGGGTTCGTACACCGATAAACTCATCTTT.

On this clone itself: The junction differs from germline at one of its ends, possibly a read error. The V and J genes are TRDV2 and TRDJ1; TRDD3 agrees at 13 bases. Looked up from germline, CDR1 is GEAIGNYY and CDR2 is EKD. This CDR3 is 19 amino acids long. The CDR3 nucleotides read TGTGCCTATGACCCCCTAAGCGGTCTACTGGGGGATACGGGCGATAAACTCATCTTT. It encodes CAYDPLSGLLGDTGDKLIF.

The V gene is TRDV2, the J gene TRDJ3, with D perhaps matching TRDD3 (5 bases). TCRdb carries no J gene annotation; the J gene was assigned here by matching the DNA with germline. Trimming cost V 0 bases and J 0 bases, with 14 bases left between them. CDR1 and CDR2 from the germline V gene are GEAIGNYY and EKD. The CDR3 is made up of 19 amino acids. The CDR3: CACDTVRGGSSWDTRQMFF. In nucleotides, the CDR3 is TGTGCCTGTGACACCGTACGGGGGGGCAGCTCCTGGGACACCCGACAGATGTTTTTC.

As concerns this clone: Given a far larger clone just one base away, this is likely a sequencing read error. The V gene was identified as TRDV2, while no J gene was called; TRDD3 was called by the table and not checked on the DNA. Germline values: CDR1 GEAIGNYY, CDR2 EKD. This CDR3 contains 16 residues. As DNA, the CDR3 is TGTGCCTGTGACACCGTGGGGACTCAGGACTTCTCAAAGCTCATCTTT. Amino acids: CACDTVGTQDFSKLIF.

By frequency in the sample, this clone is large (0.1 to 1%). The rearrangement uses TRDV1 and TRDJ1; D might be TRDD3 (5 bases). V lost 1 base, J lost 3 bases, and 36 bases lay in between. Germline CDR1 and CDR2: TSWWSYY and QGS. This CDR3 contains 23 residues. The CDR3 DNA reads as TGTGCTCTTGGGGAACGTATAAAAGTCCTCCTTGAAACTCTGGGTCCCAGGGCCGATAAACTCATCTTT. It specifies CALGERIKVLLETLGPRADKLIF.

This clone qualifies as large. The chain recombines TRDV2 with TRDJ3; TRDD3 matches 9 bases. Germline loops: CDR1 GEAIGNYY, CDR2 EKD. With V trimmed by 0 bases and J by 1 base, 6 bases remained unmatched. The CDR3 spans 19 residues. DNA of the CDR3: TGTGCCTGTGACACCGTACCGACTGGGGGATCCTGGGACACCCGACAGATGTTTTTC. It translates to CACDTVPTGGSWDTRQMFF.

This clone appeared a few times. The V and J genes are TRDV2 and TRDJ3; possibly TRDD3 for D (6 bases). Trimming removed 0 bases at V and 1 base at J, with 18 bases between. The CDR3 extends over 20 amino acids. Germline CDR1 GEAIGNYY, CDR2 EKD. The CDR3 coding sequence is TGTGCCTGTGACACCGTGGGTACTGGGAGCCTTTCCTGGGACACCCGACAGATGTTTTTC. Translation gives CACDTVGTGSLSWDTRQMFF.

Worth noting for this clone: Given a much more abundant clone one base away, this may be a read error. The J gene is uncalled and the V gene is TRDV2; the table assigns TRDD3, which was not confirmed against the DNA. Germline V lookup: CDR1 GEAIGNYY, CDR2 EKD. This CDR3 has 19 residues. DNA of the CDR3: TGTGCCTGTGACACACTCGAAAGGGGGTCCCCCCGGAACACCGATAAACCCATCTTT. Protein: CACDTLERGSPRNTDKPIF.

This clone is large by share. The J gene is TRDJ1, the V gene TRDV2; no clear D. Germline CDR1 GEAIGNYY, CDR2 EKD. Trimming shortened V by 0 bases and J by 3 bases, and 10 bases separated the two germline ends. This CDR3 region has 14 residues. The CDR3 nucleotides read TGTGCCTGTGACACCGTTGGCGCATCCGATAAACTCATCTTT. It codes for CACDTVGASDKLIF.

About this clone itself: A read error is the likely source, as a far larger clone sits one nucleotide away. The chain carries TRAV38-2/DV8 and TRDJ1; 12 nucleotides align to TRDD3. This CDR3 has 25 residues. In germline, CDR1 is TSESDYY, CDR2 QEAYKQQN. Trimming at V came to 0 bases and at J to 0 bases, leaving 27 bases not matched to a gene. CDR3 nucleotides: TGTGCTTATAGGAGCGCGCTACCGAGTTCCCTAGTACTGGGGGATACACCCCCCTACACCGATAAACTCATCTTT. The encoded protein is CAYRSALPSSLVLGDTPPYTDKLIF.

This clone occurred a few times. The chain joins TRDV2 to TRDJ1; 8 positions match TRDD3. The trim removed 2 bases at V and 7 bases at J, leaving 8 bases unmatched. From germline, CDR1 is GEAIGNYY and CDR2 EKD. CDR3 size: 14 residues. CDR3 coding DNA: TGTGCCTGTGACAGGCTGGGGGAACCAGCTAAACTCATCTTT. Amino acids: CACDRLGEPAKLIF.

Within the sample, this clone is large. The chain links TRDV1 to TRDJ1; maybe TRDD1 (5 bases). The CDR3 contains 18 residues. With 0 bases removed from V and 7 bases from J, the gap between germline ends came to 24 bases. Germline V gene sequence: CDR1 TSWWSYY, CDR2 QGS. The CDR3 loop is CALGELEIRGDRLTKLIF. Written as DNA, the CDR3 is TGTGCTCTTGGGGAACTAGAAATTCGGGGCGATAGACTTACTAAACTCATCTTT.

This clone was observed a handful of times. It may be a read error: a sequence one base away is much more abundant. The chain joins TRDV1 to TRDJ2; 8 bases align to TRDD3. The germline CDR1 and CDR2 sequences are TSWWSYY and QGS. The length of the CDR3 is 25 residues. CDR3 residues: CAFGELMSGFPQLLGVHSLTAQLFF. The CDR3 DNA follows: TGTGCTTTTGGGGAACTTATGTCGGGGTTCCCCCAATTACTGGGGGTCCACTCTTTGACAGCACAACTCTTCTTT.

This clone is classed as large (0.1 to 1%). The chain carries TRDV1 and TRDJ1; 7 bases match TRDD3. The trim removed 4 bases at V and 0 bases at J, leaving 26 bases unmatched. The CDR3 has 22 amino acids. Germline-derived CDR1 and CDR2 are TSWWSYY and QGS. DNA of the CDR3: TGTGCTCTTGGGGGAGTGTTTCTCCTCGGAAAGCTGGGGGTCCCGTACACCGATAAACTCATCTTT. Protein product: CALGGVFLLGKLGVPYTDKLIF.

This clone is large (0.1 to 1%) in the sample. This sequence joins TRDV2 and TRDJ1; 9 bases are a match to TRDD3. This CDR3 comprises 17 residues. J lost 1 base, V lost 0 bases, and 8 bases had no gene match. Germline V gives CDR1 GEAIGNYY, CDR2 EKD. The CDR3 is CACDTLSSGGSTDKLIF. The CDR3 DNA follows: TGTGCCTGTGACACCCTATCCTCTGGGGGATCCACCGATAAACTCATCTTT.

Sample share makes this clone large (0.1 to 1%). The chain couples TRDV2 to TRDJ1; 7 positions agree with TRDD3. The length of the CDR3 is 13 residues. The V gene end was trimmed by 0 bases and the J gene end by 4 bases; junction bases not matched to a gene: 1. CDR1 and CDR2 (germline): GEAIGNYY, EKD. The CDR3 spells CACDTWGYDKLIF. CDR3 nucleotide sequence: TGTGCCTGTGACACCTGGGGATACGATAAACTCATCTTT.

Comments on this clone: Just one base apart from a much larger clone, this may be a read error. The chain carries TRDV1 and TRDJ1; 11 bases align to TRDD3. There are 17 residues in the CDR3. CDR1 TSWWSYY and CDR2 QGS come from the germline V gene. The DNA for the CDR3 is TGTGCTCTTGGGGAACTCTGGGGGATACTCAAAACCGATAGACTCATCTTT. Its protein product is CALGELWGILKTDRLIF.

Within the sample, this clone is medium-sized. J is TRDJ1 and V is TRDV2; 8 bases are a match to TRDD3. CDR1 GEAIGNYY and CDR2 EKD come from the germline V gene. The CDR3 runs 16 residues. V shed 2 bases and J 0 bases; nucleotides not matched to a gene: 7. CDR3 bases: TGTGCCTGTGACATGCTACTGGGGGGTAACACCGATAAACTCATCTTT. Amino acids: CACDMLLGGNTDKLIF.

In its sample, this clone ranks as medium-sized. This chain joins TRDV1 and TRDJ1; D may correspond to TRDD2 or TRDD3 (5 bases each). The CDR3 has 17 residues. Germline assignment: CDR1 TSWWSYY and CDR2 QGS. The V gene lost 4 bases and the J gene lost 2 bases, with 20 bases spanning the gap. In nucleotides, the CDR3 is TGTGCTCTTGGGGCCCTTCTTCCCCCCGACTGGACCGATAAACTCATCTTT. Its protein is CALGALLPPDWTDKLIF.

There are a few counts of this clone. With a much larger clone just one base away, this may be a read error. The chain carries TRDV2 and TRDJ1; 7 bases fit TRDD3. The V gene's germline CDR1 is GEAIGNYY and CDR2 EKD. The CDR3 contains 14 residues. DNA for the CDR3: TGTGCCTGTGCCACCTGGGGGTACACCGATAAACTCATCTTT. This sequence encodes CACATWGYTDKLIF.

The genes are TRDV2 and TRDJ1; 9 nucleotides line up with TRDD3. No J segment appears in TCRdb, so it was assigned here by matching the sequence to germline. J was trimmed by 3 bases and V by 1 base; bases with no gene match: 8. There are 16 residues in the CDR3. In germline, CDR1 is GEAIGNYY, CDR2 EKD. The CDR3 is CACDTLGDPKADKLIF. The CDR3 DNA reads as TGTGCCTGTGACACGCTGGGGGATCCGAAAGCCGATAAACTCATCTTT.

The chain couples TRDV2 to TRDJ1, with TRDD3 matching 12 bases. Here the J gene was assigned by germline matching of the DNA, as TCRdb has none. Germline values: CDR1 GEAIGNYY, CDR2 EKD. The CDR3 covers 17 residues. V lost 0 bases and J lost 2; bases outside the gene matches: 6. The CDR3: CACDTVLGDTETDKLIF. The CDR3 DNA reads TGTGCCTGTGACACCGTACTGGGGGATACTGAAACCGATAAACTCATCTTT.

This clone is labeled as large (0.1 to 1%). This chain links TRDV2 with TRDJ1; 9 bases are shared with TRDD3. This CDR3 comprises 17 residues. V shed 3 bases and J 0 bases; nucleotides not matched to a gene: 10. Germline V gene data show CDR1 as GEAIGNYY and CDR2 as EKD. The CDR3 reads CACDPVLGEADTDKLIF. CDR3 nucleotide sequence: TGTGCCTGTGACCCTGTACTGGGGGAAGCCGACACCGATAAACTCATCTTT.

This chain joins TRDV2 and TRDJ3, with TRDD3 matching over 9 bases. The J gene was not available in TCRdb and was assigned here by matching the DNA to germline segments. J lost 0 bases, V lost 3 bases, and 8 bases had no gene match. The CDR3 runs 19 residues. CDR1 is GEAIGNYY, CDR2 EKD, per germline. The DNA of the CDR3 is TGTGCCTGTGACTCGGTACTGGGGGACAGCTCCTGGGACACCCGACAGATGTTTTTC. Protein sequence: CACDSVLGDSSWDTRQMFF.

This clone was observed a few times. The junction and the germline gene differ at one end; a read error may be behind it. The chain has TRAV38-2/DV8 and TRDJ1, with 9 positions matching TRDD3. TCRdb leaves out the J gene; it was filled in here by matching the DNA to germline. The CDR3 loop spans 11 amino acids. Per germline, CDR1 TSESDYY and CDR2 QEAYKQQN. CDR3 protein: CSGIRSDKLIF. The CDR3 DNA sequence: TGCTCGGGGATACGTTCCGATAAACTCATCTTT.

Judged by abundance, this clone is medium-sized. V gene TRDV2 combines with J gene TRDJ1; 9 bases align to TRDD3. CDR1 and CDR2 (germline): GEAIGNYY, EKD. V trimming: 3 bases; J trimming: 0 bases; junction bases outside the gene matches: 4. The CDR3 covers 15 residues. As DNA, the CDR3 is TGTGCCTGTGACGCCCTGGGGGATCACACCGATAAACTCATCTTT. This encodes CACDALGDHTDKLIF.

This clone appeared a few times. A much larger clone sits a single nucleotide away, making a read error possible. The chain carries TRDV1 and TRDJ1; the D gene is possibly TRDD3 (8 bases). The CDR3 is made up of 18 amino acids. Germline V gene lookup returns CDR1 TSWWSYY and CDR2 QGS. The CDR3 loop is CAFRGSYVLGAYTDKHIF. CDR3 sequence (DNA): TGTGCTTTTCGGGGTTCCTACGTACTGGGGGCTTACACCGATAAACACATCTTT.

Worth noting for this clone: This clone may be a read error of a much larger clone one base away. The rearrangement uses TRDV2 and TRDJ3; 9 nucleotides line up with TRDD3. No J gene was available from TCRdb, and it was assigned here by a germline match of the DNA. V trimming: 0 bases; J trimming: 0 bases; junction bases outside the gene matches: 11. The CDR3 length is 21 residues. CDR1 GEAIGNYY and CDR2 EKD come from the germline V gene. The CDR3 nucleotides read TGTGCCTGTGACACCGTCTTTTCTGGGGGATCTAGCTCCTGGGACACCCGACAGATGTTTTTC. It specifies CACDTVFSGGSSSWDTRQMFF.

This clone was recorded a few times. Being one base from a much bigger clone, this may be a read error. The sample carries other DNA sequences with the same CDR3. This chain uses TRDV1 with TRDJ1; tentatively, D is TRDD3 (5 bases). Germline CDR1 TSWWSYY, CDR2 QGS. The CDR3 has 19 amino acids. CDR3 sequence reads: CALGEQRVLKRSYTDKLIF. CDR3 bases: TGTGCCCTTGGGGAACAGCGGGTCCTCAAGAGGTCGTACACCGATAAACTCATCTTT.

This clone has more than one count but fewer than ten. A single base separates this from a much larger clone, so it may be a read error. V is TRDV2 and J is TRDJ1; 8 positions agree with TRDD3. Germline CDR1 reads GEAIGNYY; CDR2 reads EKD. The CDR3 loop spans 17 amino acids. CDR3 nucleotide sequence: TGTGCCTGTGGCACCGTCGGTACTGGGGGTCACACCGATAAACTCATCTTT. It yields the protein CACGTVGTGGHTDKLIF.

The J gene is TRDJ1, the V gene TRDV3, with D possibly matching TRDD3 (7 bases). No J segment appears in TCRdb, so it was assigned here by matching the sequence to germline. Trimming left V 0 bases short and J 3 bases short, with 32 bases between. In germline, CDR1 is TVYSNPD, CDR2 GDNSRS (reference sequence). The CDR3 has 20 residues. The CDR3 spells CAFSPQAFQISRGYPDKLIF. The CDR3 DNA reads as TGTGCCTTTAGTCCCCAGGCCTTCCAGATAAGTAGGGGATATCCCGATAAACTCATCTTT.